The clone carrying this T cell receptor beta chain showed up just a few times. The CDR3 length is 13 residues. V was shortened by 6 bases and J by 5 bases, with 13 bases between the two germline ends. Germline V gene data show CDR1 as WNHNN and CDR2 as SYGVQD (reference sequence). All patients reached thyroid surgery having received no treatment beforehand. This sample stems from a study of metastatic and nonmetastatic thyroid tumors. Through MiXCR, TCRdb re-clonotyped the PCR reads. The sample lists roughly 64,000 clones, just over 4% occurring once. The clonotype originates from a female donor with papillary thyroid cancer or a benign thyroid nodule (not recorded which). Some clones in this sample may be carry-over from other donors' samples. The chain recombines TRBV10-1 with TRBJ1-1, with a tentative D call TRBD1 (5 bases). The sequenced sample was blood. The chain's CDR3 is CASSRDERTEAFF. As DNA, the CDR3 is TGCGCCAGCAGCCGGGACGAAAGAACTGAAGCTTTCTTT.